This T cell receptor (beta chain) came from a study of blood T cell repertoires in COVID-19. The V gene's germline CDR1 is LNHDA and CDR2 SQIVND (reference sequence). The J segment lost 1 base and the V segment lost 7 bases, leaving 12 bases of the junction unmatched. This CDR3 region has 17 residues. The assay was immunoSEQ multiplex PCR, and TCRdb's table has in-frame clones only and misses some. Here the sample spans around 450,000 clones, about 92% being singletons. The TCR originated in a man aged 18 to 29 who had recovered from COVID-19. Sequences were obtained from PBMCs or T cells enriched from blood (not recorded which). The chain recombines TRBV19 with TRBJ2-1; 8 nucleotides agree with TRBD2. CDR3 nucleotide sequence: TGTGCCAGTATGCAGTCGGGGGGGCGTAGTTCCTACAATGAGCAGTTCTTC. This codes for CASMQSGGRSSYNEQFF.